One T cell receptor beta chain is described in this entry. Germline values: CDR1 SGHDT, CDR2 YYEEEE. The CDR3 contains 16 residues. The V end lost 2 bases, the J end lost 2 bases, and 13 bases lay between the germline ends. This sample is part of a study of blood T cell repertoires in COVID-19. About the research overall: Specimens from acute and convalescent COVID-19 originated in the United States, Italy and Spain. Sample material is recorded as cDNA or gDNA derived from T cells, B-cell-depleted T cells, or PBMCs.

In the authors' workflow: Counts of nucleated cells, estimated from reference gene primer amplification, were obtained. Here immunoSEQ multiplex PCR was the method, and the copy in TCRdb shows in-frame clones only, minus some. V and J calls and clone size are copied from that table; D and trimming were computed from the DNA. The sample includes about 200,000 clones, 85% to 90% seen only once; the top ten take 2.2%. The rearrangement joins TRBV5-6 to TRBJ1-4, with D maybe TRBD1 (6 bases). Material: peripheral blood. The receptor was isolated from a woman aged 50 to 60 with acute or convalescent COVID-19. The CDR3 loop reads CASSLLQGRTNEKLFF. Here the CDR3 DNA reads TGTGCCAGCAGCTTATTACAGGGACGCACTAATGAAAAACTGTTTTTT.